This T cell receptor beta chain is from a study of T cell responses to AZD1222 COVID-19 vaccine. Notes on the study in general: Reportedly, nearly half of unique spike TCRs recognized epitopes outside B.1.351/B.1.1.7 mutations. Only a handful of people who got AZD1222 tested seropositive at baseline. Vaccine-related CD4 TCRs covered spike, predominating at 160-218 and 743-854.

Germline values: CDR1 LNHDA, CDR2 SQIVND (reference sequence). This CDR3 region has 17 residues. V lost 5 bases to trimming and J lost 7 bases; unmatched junction nucleotides: 10. Using immunoSEQ multiplex PCR, the repertoire was profiled, and TCRdb retains in-frame clones only, with some absent. The sample has 150,000 to 200,000 clones; around 88% are singletons. Of note for this clone: Antigen: not known.

This sequence originates from an adult who received the AZD1222 COVID-19 vaccine. The sequenced sample was peripheral blood, obtained 28 days after the second AZD1222 dose. The genes are TRBV19 and TRBJ2-3; 15 bases match TRBD2. The CDR3 coding sequence is TGTGCCAGTAGTCTGAACGGACTAGCGGGGGGGCTAAATACGCAGTATTTT. Translated: CASSLNGLAGGLNTQYF.